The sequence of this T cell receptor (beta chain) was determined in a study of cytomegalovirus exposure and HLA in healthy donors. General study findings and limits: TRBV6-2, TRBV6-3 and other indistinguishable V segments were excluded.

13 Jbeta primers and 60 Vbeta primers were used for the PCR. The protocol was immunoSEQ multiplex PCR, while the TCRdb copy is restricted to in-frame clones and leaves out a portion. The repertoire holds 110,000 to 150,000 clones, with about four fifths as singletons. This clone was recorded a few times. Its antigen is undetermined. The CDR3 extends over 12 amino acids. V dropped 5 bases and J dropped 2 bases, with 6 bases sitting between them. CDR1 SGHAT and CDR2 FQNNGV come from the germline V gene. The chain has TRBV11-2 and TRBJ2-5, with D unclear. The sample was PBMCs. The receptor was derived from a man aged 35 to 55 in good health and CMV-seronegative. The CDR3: CASSLVQETQYF. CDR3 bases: TGTGCCAGCAGCCTCGTACAAGAGACCCAGTACTTC.